This is a list of T cell receptor beta chains from one sample in a study of T-cell reconstitution after alpha-beta-depleted transplantation in children. TCRdb independently ran MiXCR on the PCR reads; one entry per CDR3 protein. The sample gives around 600,000 distinct CDR3 sequences, 23% of which show up once; roughly 15% is in the top ten. The material sequenced was PBMCs, mostly from graft donor cells, taken 360 days after TCRalphabeta/CD19-depleted stem cell transplant. The receptors stem from a boy in the first two years of life who had a stem cell transplant for acute myeloid leukemia, so the T cells may come from the graft donor. The CDR3 runs from the conserved cysteine through the conserved F or W. Fields, in order: D gene, J gene, V gene, clone size, CDR3 protein, CDR3 DNA. D genes are given only for firm matches. Only some rows state a clone size, as once, few, many or a class for expanded clones.

D gene: TRBD2; J gene: TRBJ2-1; V gene: TRBV12-3/TRBV12-4; clone size: NA; CDR3 protein: CASSLGGGGDFNEQFF; CDR3 DNA: TGTGCCAGCAGTTTAGGTGGCGGGGGGGACTTCAATGAGCAGTTCTTC
D gene: NA; J gene: TRBJ2-5; V gene: TRBV27; clone size: NA; CDR3 protein: CASKLRGQETQYF; CDR3 DNA: TGTGCCAGCAAACTCCGGGGCCAAGAGACCCAGTACTTC
D gene: NA; J gene: TRBJ2-1; V gene: TRBV7-6; clone size: NA; CDR3 protein: CASSPGFRGVIYNEQFF; CDR3 DNA: TGTGCCAGCAGCCCTGGCTTTCGTGGGGTCATATACAATGAGCAGTTCTTC
D gene: NA; J gene: TRBJ2-3; V gene: TRBV20-1; clone size: many; CDR3 protein: CSARDHHTDTQYF; CDR3 DNA: TGCAGTGCTAGAGATCACCACACAGATACGCAGTATTTT
D gene: NA; J gene: TRBJ2-5; V gene: TRBV5-5; clone size: NA; CDR3 protein: CASSLNGAVETQYF; CDR3 DNA: TGTGCCAGCAGCTTGAATGGGGCCGTGGAGACCCAGTACTTC
D gene: NA; J gene: TRBJ1-1; V gene: TRBV29-1; clone size: many; CDR3 protein: CSVEVGALNTEAFF; CDR3 DNA: TGCAGCGTTGAAGTAGGGGCGTTGAACACTGAAGCTTTCTTT
D gene: NA; J gene: TRBJ2-5; V gene: TRBV11-2; clone size: many; CDR3 protein: CASAQTGETQYF; CDR3 DNA: TGTGCCAGCGCCCAGACTGGAGAGACCCAGTACTTC
D gene: TRBD2; J gene: TRBJ2-5; V gene: TRBV12-3/TRBV12-4; clone size: once; CDR3 protein: CASSLAISGGSKKETQYF; CDR3 DNA: TGTGCCAGCAGTTTAGCGATTAGCGGGGGTTCAAAAAAAGAGACCCAGTACTTC
D gene: TRBD1; J gene: TRBJ2-1; V gene: TRBV5-1; clone size: NA; CDR3 protein: CATSTTGLNEQFF; CDR3 DNA: TGCGCCACCTCTACGACAGGGCTGAATGAGCAGTTCTTC
D gene: TRBD2; J gene: TRBJ2-3; V gene: TRBV7-2; clone size: NA; CDR3 protein: CASSPWTSAIEDTQYF; CDR3 DNA: TGTGCCAGCAGCCCCTGGACTAGCGCGATTGAGGATACGCAGTATTTT
D gene: NA; J gene: TRBJ2-7; V gene: TRBV20-1; clone size: many; CDR3 protein: CSARTSSYEQYF; CDR3 DNA: TGCAGTGCTCGGACATCCTCCTACGAGCAGTACTTC
D gene: TRBD1; J gene: TRBJ1-2; V gene: TRBV5-5; clone size: many; CDR3 protein: CASSLAVDRGYGYTF; CDR3 DNA: TGTGCCAGCAGCTTGGCGGTTGACAGGGGCTATGGCTACACCTTC
D gene: NA; J gene: TRBJ2-2; V gene: TRBV20-1; clone size: NA; CDR3 protein: CSARPYDGGMTGELFF; CDR3 DNA: TGCAGTGCTAGACCCTACGATGGGGGAATGACCGGGGAGCTGTTTTTT
D gene: TRBD1; J gene: TRBJ2-2; V gene: TRBV20-1; clone size: many; CDR3 protein: CSARYRGPNTGELFF; CDR3 DNA: TGCAGTGCTAGATACAGGGGGCCGAACACCGGGGAGCTGTTTTTT
D gene: NA; J gene: TRBJ1-2; V gene: TRBV29-1; clone size: many; CDR3 protein: CSVETASYGYTF; CDR3 DNA: TGCAGCGTTGAGACTGCTAGCTATGGCTACACCTTC
D gene: TRBD1; J gene: TRBJ2-5; V gene: TRBV20-1; clone size: NA; CDR3 protein: CSAREGTGGEDLYF; CDR3 DNA: TGCAGTGCTAGAGAAGGGACAGGGGGCGAGGATTTGTACTTC
D gene: TRBD1; J gene: TRBJ2-3; V gene: TRBV27; clone size: NA; CDR3 protein: CASRTGTGTHSF; CDR3 DNA: TGTGCCAGCAGGACCGGGACAGGGACCCACTCTTTT
D gene: NA; J gene: TRBJ1-3; V gene: TRBV9; clone size: NA; CDR3 protein: CASSVAPRDTIYF; CDR3 DNA: TGTGCCAGCAGCGTAGCGCCGAGGGACACCATATATTTT
D gene: NA; J gene: TRBJ2-3; V gene: TRBV4-3; clone size: many; CDR3 protein: CASSRSDGPDTQYF; CDR3 DNA: TGCGCCAGCAGCCGCTCAGACGGTCCAGATACGCAGTATTTT
D gene: NA; J gene: TRBJ2-5; V gene: TRBV4-3; clone size: NA; CDR3 protein: CASSQDTGREETQYF; CDR3 DNA: TGCGCCAGCAGCCAAGATACTGGCAGGGAAGAGACCCAGTACTTC
D gene: NA; J gene: TRBJ1-1; V gene: TRBV20-1; clone size: few; CDR3 protein: CSARPDGRGRAFF; CDR3 DNA: TGCAGTGCTAGACCGGACGGAAGGGGCAGAGCTTTCTTT
D gene: NA; J gene: TRBJ2-2; V gene: TRBV9; clone size: NA; CDR3 protein: CASSVGQGELFF; CDR3 DNA: TGTGCCAGCAGCGTAGGGCAGGGGGAGCTGTTTTTT
D gene: TRBD2; J gene: TRBJ2-1; V gene: TRBV6-1; clone size: few; CDR3 protein: CASGGGSRSYNEQFF; CDR3 DNA: TGTGCCAGCGGGGGGGGGTCCCGCAGCTACAATGAGCAGTTCTTC
D gene: NA; J gene: TRBJ2-5; V gene: TRBV4-2; clone size: few; CDR3 protein: CASSQGITETQYF; CDR3 DNA: TGTGCCAGCAGCCAAGGGATCACGGAGACCCAGTACTTC
D gene: TRBD2; J gene: TRBJ2-7; V gene: TRBV20-1; clone size: NA; CDR3 protein: CSASNYREASYEQYF; CDR3 DNA: TGCAGTGCTAGCAATTACCGGGAGGCCTCCTACGAGCAGTACTTC
D gene: NA; J gene: TRBJ2-5; V gene: TRBV20-1; clone size: NA; CDR3 protein: CSAMAAQETQYF; CDR3 DNA: TGCAGTGCTATGGCTGCTCAAGAGACCCAGTACTTC
D gene: NA; J gene: TRBJ2-5; V gene: TRBV14; clone size: many; CDR3 protein: CASSLLGLTGKETQYF; CDR3 DNA: TGTGCCAGCAGTCTCCTCGGCTTAACAGGGAAAGAGACCCAGTACTTC
D gene: NA; J gene: TRBJ1-4; V gene: TRBV20-1; clone size: NA; CDR3 protein: CSARDVGGSSEKLFF; CDR3 DNA: TGCAGTGCTAGAGATGTCGGGGGCTCAAGCGAAAAACTGTTTTTT
D gene: NA; J gene: TRBJ1-1; V gene: TRBV20-1; clone size: NA; CDR3 protein: CSASGQPLNTEAFF; CDR3 DNA: TGCAGTGCTAGTGGACAGCCCCTGAACACTGAAGCTTTCTTT
D gene: NA; J gene: TRBJ2-1; V gene: TRBV5-1; clone size: NA; CDR3 protein: CASSAFNYNEQFF; CDR3 DNA: TGCGCCAGCAGCGCGTTTAACTACAATGAGCAGTTCTTC
D gene: NA; J gene: TRBJ2-1; V gene: TRBV12-3/TRBV12-4; clone size: NA; CDR3 protein: CASSRSRTVYNEQFF; CDR3 DNA: TGTGCCAGCAGCCGCTCCCGGACCGTCTACAATGAGCAGTTCTTC
D gene: NA; J gene: TRBJ2-3; V gene: TRBV5-5; clone size: NA; CDR3 protein: CASSLAGVPSTDTQYF; CDR3 DNA: TGTGCCAGCAGCTTGGCGGGGGTGCCTAGCACAGATACGCAGTATTTT
D gene: TRBD1; J gene: TRBJ2-1; V gene: TRBV28; clone size: many; CDR3 protein: CASSDRDSPTNEQFF; CDR3 DNA: TGTGCCAGCAGTGACAGGGACAGCCCTACCAATGAGCAGTTCTTC
D gene: TRBD1; J gene: TRBJ2-1; V gene: TRBV12-3/TRBV12-4; clone size: NA; CDR3 protein: CASTPLGQPYNEQFF; CDR3 DNA: TGTGCCAGCACTCCACTGGGACAGCCTTACAATGAGCAGTTCTTC
D gene: TRBD2; J gene: TRBJ2-2; V gene: TRBV20-1; clone size: few; CDR3 protein: CSALAGTNTGELFF; CDR3 DNA: TGCAGTGCCTTAGCGGGGACTAACACCGGGGAGCTGTTTTTT
D gene: NA; J gene: TRBJ2-5; V gene: TRBV3-1; clone size: many; CDR3 protein: CASSRGWARGETQYF; CDR3 DNA: TGTGCCAGCAGCCGGGGATGGGCGAGGGGAGAGACCCAGTACTTC
D gene: TRBD1; J gene: TRBJ2-7; V gene: TRBV5-1; clone size: many; CDR3 protein: CASSPGTGPSYEQYF; CDR3 DNA: TGCGCCAGCAGCCCCGGGACAGGGCCTTCCTACGAGCAGTACTTC
D gene: TRBD1; J gene: TRBJ2-1; V gene: TRBV18; clone size: NA; CDR3 protein: CASSPISGTGAYNEQFF; CDR3 DNA: TGTGCCAGCTCACCAATATCCGGGACAGGGGCCTACAATGAGCAGTTCTTC
D gene: NA; J gene: TRBJ2-1; V gene: TRBV4-3; clone size: many; CDR3 protein: CASSQDWQGASGEYNEQFF; CDR3 DNA: TGCGCCAGCAGCCAAGATTGGCAGGGGGCTAGCGGGGAGTACAATGAGCAGTTCTTC
D gene: NA; J gene: TRBJ1-5; V gene: TRBV6-1; clone size: once; CDR3 protein: CAGRQASNQPQHF; CDR3 DNA: TGTGCCGGCAGACAGGCTAGCAATCAGCCCCAGCATTTT
D gene: TRBD2; J gene: TRBJ2-1; V gene: TRBV20-1; clone size: NA; CDR3 protein: CSAHPGTSSDNEQFF; CDR3 DNA: TGCAGTGCCCACCCCGGGACTAGCTCCGACAATGAGCAGTTCTTC
D gene: NA; J gene: TRBJ2-2; V gene: TRBV20-1; clone size: NA; CDR3 protein: CSARGLREVNTGELFF; CDR3 DNA: TGCAGTGCTAGAGGGTTAAGGGAAGTGAACACCGGGGAGCTGTTTTTT
D gene: NA; J gene: TRBJ1-3; V gene: TRBV6-7; clone size: NA; CDR3 protein: CALSSGNTIYF; CDR3 DNA: TGTGCCCTCAGTTCCGGAAACACCATATATTTT
D gene: NA; J gene: TRBJ1-6; V gene: TRBV25-1; clone size: few; CDR3 protein: CASSDSRRNSPLHF; CDR3 DNA: TGTGCCAGCAGTGATAGCAGGAGAAATTCACCCCTCCACTTT
D gene: TRBD2; J gene: TRBJ2-1; V gene: TRBV12-3/TRBV12-4; clone size: few; CDR3 protein: CASSLGAGGPWEQFF; CDR3 DNA: TGTGCCAGCAGTTTGGGAGCGGGGGGGCCATGGGAGCAGTTCTTC
D gene: NA; J gene: TRBJ2-3; V gene: TRBV6-5; clone size: NA; CDR3 protein: CASSYYGTDTQYF; CDR3 DNA: TGTGCCAGCAGTTACTACGGAACAGATACGCAGTATTTT
D gene: NA; J gene: TRBJ2-2; V gene: TRBV28; clone size: NA; CDR3 protein: CASTPWGDTGELFF; CDR3 DNA: TGTGCCAGCACCCCTTGGGGGGACACCGGGGAGCTGTTTTTT
D gene: TRBD1; J gene: TRBJ2-7; V gene: TRBV5-1; clone size: NA; CDR3 protein: CASRGQGAASVHEQYF; CDR3 DNA: TGCGCCAGCAGAGGGCAGGGGGCCGCTTCAGTCCACGAGCAGTACTTC
D gene: NA; J gene: TRBJ2-7; V gene: TRBV6-1; clone size: few; CDR3 protein: CASKYQGSYEQYF; CDR3 DNA: TGTGCCAGCAAGTACCAGGGCTCCTACGAGCAGTACTTC
D gene: NA; J gene: TRBJ2-2; V gene: TRBV20-1; clone size: NA; CDR3 protein: CSARVAGTLVAGELFF; CDR3 DNA: TGCAGTGCTAGAGTCGCAGGGACATTGGTGGCCGGGGAGCTGTTTTTT
D gene: NA; J gene: TRBJ2-3; V gene: TRBV7-6; clone size: few; CDR3 protein: CASSPRPFTDTQYF; CDR3 DNA: TGTGCCAGCAGCCCTAGACCCTTCACAGATACGCAGTATTTT
D gene: NA; J gene: TRBJ1-1; V gene: TRBV7-9; clone size: NA; CDR3 protein: CASSLEFGPYTEAFF; CDR3 DNA: TGTGCCAGCAGCTTAGAATTCGGGCCCTACACTGAAGCTTTCTTT